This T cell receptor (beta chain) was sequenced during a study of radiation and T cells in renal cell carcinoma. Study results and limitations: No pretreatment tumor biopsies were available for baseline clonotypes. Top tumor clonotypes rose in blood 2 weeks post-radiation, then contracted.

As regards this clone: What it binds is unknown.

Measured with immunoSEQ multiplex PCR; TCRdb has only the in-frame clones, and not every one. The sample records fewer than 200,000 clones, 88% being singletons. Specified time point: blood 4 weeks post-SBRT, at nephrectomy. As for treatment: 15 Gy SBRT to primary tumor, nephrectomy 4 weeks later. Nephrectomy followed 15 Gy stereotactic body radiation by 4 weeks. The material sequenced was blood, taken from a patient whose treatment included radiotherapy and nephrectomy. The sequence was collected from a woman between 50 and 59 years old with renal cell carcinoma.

The CDR3 spells CASSQEELAGENLYNEQFF. CDR3 nucleotides: TGCGCCAGCAGCCAAGAAGAACTAGCGGGCGAGAACTTATACAATGAGCAGTTCTTC. This chain connects TRBV4-3 to TRBJ2-1; 9 bases are shared with TRBD2. Germline V lookup: CDR1 LGHNA, CDR2 YSLEER. The trim removed 0 bases at V and 4 bases at J, leaving 13 bases unmatched. The CDR3 has 19 amino acids.